The clone carrying this T cell receptor (beta chain) ranks as medium-sized. The data originate from a study of metastatic and nonmetastatic thyroid tumors. Trimming cost V 6 bases and J 2 bases; bases outside gene matches: 9. The germline V gene encodes CDR1 MNHEY and CDR2 SMNVEV (reference sequence). CDR3 size: 15 residues. TCRdb re-called the PCR reads with MiXCR. The sample includes roughly 9,200 clones, approximately 15% of them seen just once. Until they underwent thyroid surgery, no patient had received any treatment. The sequence was collected from a female donor with papillary thyroid cancer or a benign thyroid nodule (not recorded which). Some clones in this sample may be carry-over from other donors' samples. The rearrangement joins TRBV27 to TRBJ1-2; TRBD1 agrees at 7 bases. The sequencing sample was made of blood. The CDR3 sequence is CASRARQGTNYGYTF. The DNA for the CDR3 is TGTGCCAGCAGGGCAAGACAGGGAACGAACTATGGCTACACCTTC.